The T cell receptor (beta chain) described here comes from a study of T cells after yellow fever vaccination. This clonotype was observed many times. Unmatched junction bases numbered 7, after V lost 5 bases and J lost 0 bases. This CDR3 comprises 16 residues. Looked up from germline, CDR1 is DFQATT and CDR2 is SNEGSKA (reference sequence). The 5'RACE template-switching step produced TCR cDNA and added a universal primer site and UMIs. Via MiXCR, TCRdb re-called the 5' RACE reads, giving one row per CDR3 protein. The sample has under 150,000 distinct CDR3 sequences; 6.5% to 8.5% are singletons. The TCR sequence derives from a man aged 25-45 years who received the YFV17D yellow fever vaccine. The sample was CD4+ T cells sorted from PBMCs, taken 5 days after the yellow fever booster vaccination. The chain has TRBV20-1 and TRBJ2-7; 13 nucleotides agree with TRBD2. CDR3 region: CSAPSRTSGSSYEQYF. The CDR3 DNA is TGCAGTGCTCCCAGCCGGACTAGCGGGAGCTCCTACGAGCAGTACTTC.